This T cell receptor (beta chain) was retrieved from a study of T cell repertoires in cytomegalovirus infection. Study background: HLA-C-restricted CMV epitopes, recently identified, and well-studied HLA-B-restricted ones were used by the study. Evidence of both CMV infection and a matching HLA type came from public TCR beta signatures.

The CDR3 is 16 residues long. Germline CDR1 and CDR2: SGHVS and FQNEAQ. With V trimmed by 0 bases and J by 4 bases, 6 bases remained unmatched. Many counts were recorded for this clonotype. No antigen is known for it. TCRdb called the reads again in MiXCR, with one record for every CDR3 protein. The sample shows around 750,000 distinct CDR3 sequences, approximately 29% of them seen only once. Study-wide findings and caveats: HLA-C-restricted CMV-specific TCR beta clonotypes were dominant in the ex vivo response.

The V call is TRBV7-8, the J call TRBJ2-3; TRBD2 matches 8 bases. Here the sequenced sample was cultured CD8+ T cells from PBMCs, taken from culture after CMV antigen stimulation. The receptor was isolated from a human donor in good health (CMV status not recorded). Some clones in this sample may be carry-over from other donors' samples. The chain's CDR3 is CASSLAEGGGPDTQYF. The CDR3 DNA sequence: TGTGCCAGCAGCTTAGCGGAGGGCGGGGGGCCAGATACGCAGTATTTT.